The clone carrying this T cell receptor (beta chain) came up a few times. The CDR3 is 14 residues long. Germline assignment: CDR1 LGHDT and CDR2 YNNKEL (reference sequence). Trimming shortened V by 1 base and J by 7 bases, and 8 bases separated the two germline ends. The method was immunoSEQ multiplex PCR; TCRdb's version includes in-frame clones alone and lacks a portion of them. Found here are about 40,000 clones, about 90% of them singletons; the top ten hold roughly 9.4%. The source of the sample is a study of blood T cell repertoires in COVID-19. Study information: The United States, Italy and Spain were the sources of the acute and convalescent COVID-19 samples.

The clonotype was recovered from a man aged 45-65 years with active COVID-19. The V and J genes are TRBV3-1 (or the pseudogene TRBV3-2) and TRBJ1-6, with D possibly matching TRBD1 (5 bases). Specimen: peripheral blood. CDR3 in DNA: TGTGCCAGCAGCCAAGGACAGTCAAATTCACCCCTCCACTTT. It translates to CASSQGQSNSPLHF.